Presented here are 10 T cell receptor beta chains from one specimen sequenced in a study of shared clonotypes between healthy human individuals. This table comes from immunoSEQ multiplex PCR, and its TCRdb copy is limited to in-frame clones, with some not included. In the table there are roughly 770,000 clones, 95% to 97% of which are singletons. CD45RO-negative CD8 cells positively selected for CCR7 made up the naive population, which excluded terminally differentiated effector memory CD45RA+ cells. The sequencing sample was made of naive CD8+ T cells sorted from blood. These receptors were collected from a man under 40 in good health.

CDR3 amino acids: CASSFPGVTYEQYF. The CDR3 DNA follows: TGTGCCAGCAGCTTTCCCGGGGTTACCTACGAGCAGTACTTC. The chain combines TRBV11-2 with TRBJ2-7; TRBD2 might be the D (5 bases). Germline loops: CDR1 SGHAT, CDR2 FQNNGV. The CDR3 covers 14 residues. Between the trimmed V and J ends, which lost 3 bases and 2 bases, there was a span of 11 bases.

This chain's CDR3 is CASSGTTGLESYEQFF. The DNA of the CDR3 is TGTGCCAGCAGCGGAACCACGGGACTAGAGTCCTACGAGCAGTTCTTC. This chain connects TRBV9 to TRBJ2-1; 8 nucleotides line up with TRBD2. V trimming: 3 bases; J trimming: 10 bases; junction bases outside the gene matches: 15. The germline V gene has CDR1 SGDLS and CDR2 YYNGEE. The CDR3 totals 16 residues.

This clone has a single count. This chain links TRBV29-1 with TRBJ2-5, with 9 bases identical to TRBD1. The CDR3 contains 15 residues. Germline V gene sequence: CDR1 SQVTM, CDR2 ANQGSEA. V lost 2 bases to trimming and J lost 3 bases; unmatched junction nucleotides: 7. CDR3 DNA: TGCAGCGTTGAATTTCCGGGACAGGGTGAAGAGACCCAGTACTTC. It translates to CSVEFPGQGEETQYF.

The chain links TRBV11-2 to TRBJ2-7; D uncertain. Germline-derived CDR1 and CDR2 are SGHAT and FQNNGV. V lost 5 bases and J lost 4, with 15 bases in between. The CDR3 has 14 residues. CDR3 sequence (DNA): TGTGCCAGCAGCCGTCAGGAGTCCGGGTACGAGCAGTACTTC. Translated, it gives CASSRQESGYEQYF. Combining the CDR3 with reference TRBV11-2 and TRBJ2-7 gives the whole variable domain EAGVAQSPRYKIIEKRQSVAFWCNPISGHATLYWYQQILGQGPKLLIQFQNNGVVDDSQLPKDRFSAERLKGVDSTLKIQPAKLEDSAVYLCASSRQESGYEQYFGPGTRLTVT.

CDR3 sequence (DNA): TGTGCCAGCAGCGGACAGGGGTCTGAAGCTTTCTTT. Protein sequence: CASSGQGSEAFF. The V gene is TRBV7-9, the J gene TRBJ1-1; 9 nucleotides align to TRBD1. Germline V gene data show CDR1 as SEHNR and CDR2 as FQNEAQ (reference sequence). CDR3 size: 12 residues. Trimming cost V 5 bases and J 6 bases; bases outside gene matches: 1.

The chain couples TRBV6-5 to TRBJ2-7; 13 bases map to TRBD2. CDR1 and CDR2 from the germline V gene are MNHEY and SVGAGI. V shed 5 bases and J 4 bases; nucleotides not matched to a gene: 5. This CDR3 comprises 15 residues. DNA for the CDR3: TGTGCCAGCAGTGGTGGGACTAGCGGGAAATACGAGCAGTACTTC. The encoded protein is CASSGGTSGKYEQYF.

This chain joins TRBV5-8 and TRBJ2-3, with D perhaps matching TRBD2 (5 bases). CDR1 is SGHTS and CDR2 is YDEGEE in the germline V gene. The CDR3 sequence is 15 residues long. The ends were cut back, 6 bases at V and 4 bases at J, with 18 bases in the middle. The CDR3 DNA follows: TGTGCCAGCATCCTTCTGGAGGTTAGGGCAGATACGCAGTATTTT. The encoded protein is CASILLEVRADTQYF.

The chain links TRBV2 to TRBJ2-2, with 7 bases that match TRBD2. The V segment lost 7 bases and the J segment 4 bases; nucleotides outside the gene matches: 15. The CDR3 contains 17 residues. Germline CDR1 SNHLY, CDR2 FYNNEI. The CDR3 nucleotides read TGTGCCAGCACCCTGTGGTCCTTACGGGAGGTCACCGGGGAGCTGTTTTTT. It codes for CASTLWSLREVTGELFF.

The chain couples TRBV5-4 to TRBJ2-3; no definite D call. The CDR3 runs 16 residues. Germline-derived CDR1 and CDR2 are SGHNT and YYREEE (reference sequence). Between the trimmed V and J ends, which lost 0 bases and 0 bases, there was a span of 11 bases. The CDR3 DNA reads TGTGCCAGCAGCTTGGCCCAAGGAGTAAGCACAGATACGCAGTATTTT. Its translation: CASSLAQGVSTDTQYF.

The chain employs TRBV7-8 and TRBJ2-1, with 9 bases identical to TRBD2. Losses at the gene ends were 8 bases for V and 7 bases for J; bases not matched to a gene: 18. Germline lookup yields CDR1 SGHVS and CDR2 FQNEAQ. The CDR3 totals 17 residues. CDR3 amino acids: CASESAGGPESGNEQFF. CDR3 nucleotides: TGTGCCAGCGAAAGCGCGGGAGGGCCGGAGAGCGGGAATGAGCAGTTCTTC.